The clone carrying this T cell receptor (beta chain) was detected ten times or more. Its antigen remains unknown. The sample belongs to a study of human T cells and chemical hapten exposure. Study context: Patches that contained 0.01% DPC were applied to the upper back and read at 6 days. Patients, a majority of them female, were diagnosed with alopecia areata, totalis or universalis. Whole-study results and caveats: All donors were alopecia patients, so their immunity may differ from that of healthy people.

As processed by the authors: There were a median of approximately 96,000 TCRs per sample, with a range from roughly 23,224 to 750,000. TCRdb re-called the RACE reads with MiXCR, one entry per CDR3 protein. None of the V and J calls come from the authors' own analysis; TCRdb made them. The sample contains over 75,000 distinct CDR3 sequences, roughly 7.6% of which appear only once. Time point meaning: patch test 1, 2 weeks after DPC sensitization. Noted treatment: therapeutic diphenylcyclopropenone sensitization with weekly scalp DPC. The germline V gene has CDR1 LNHNV and CDR2 YYDKDF (reference sequence). The CDR3 is 15 residues long. Between the trimmed V and J ends, which lost 0 bases and 11 bases, there was a span of 19 bases.

The clonotype originates from a woman between 25 and 40 years old with alopecia areata. Some clones in this sample may be carry-over from other donors' samples. The chain combines TRBV15 with TRBJ1-1; no clear D. This material consisted of whole blood, taken in connection with sensitization to the hapten diphenylcyclopropenone (DPC). The CDR3 sequence: CATSRDFNSAGMAFF. In DNA form, the CDR3 reads TGTGCCACCAGCAGAGATTTCAACAGCGCCGGGATGGCTTTCTTT.